This T cell receptor (beta chain) was identified during a study of shared clonotypes between healthy human individuals. CDR1 SGHAT and CDR2 FQDESV come from the germline V gene (reference sequence). The CDR3 is 12 amino acids. Comment on this clone: Only one base separates this from a far larger clonotype, so it likely reflects a read error. The same CDR3 can be traced to other DNA sequences in this sample.

Clones were read by immunoSEQ multiplex PCR, and TCRdb kept only the in-frame ones, dropping some. The table has about 480,000 clones, over 75% seen once. V is TRBV11-1 and J is TRBJ1-2; 7 nucleotides match TRBD1. Source material: PBMCs. This clonotype originated in a woman aged 40 to 50 in good health. Some clones in this sample may be carry-over from other donors' samples. CDR3 DNA: TGTGCTAGCAGCCAGGGGGGTTATGGCTACACCTTC. Its translation is CASSQGGYGYTF. The full variable domain, rest sourced from reference TRBV11-1 and TRBJ1-2, is EAEVAQSPRYKITEKSQAVAFWCDPISGHATLYWYRQILGQGPELLVQFQDESVVDDSQLPKDRFSAERLKGVDSTLKIQPAELGDSAMYLCASSQGGYGYTFGSGTRLTVV.